This T cell receptor (beta chain) stems from a study of blood T cell repertoires in COVID-19. TCRdb's copy holds only in-frame clones and misses some; the assay was immunoSEQ multiplex PCR. The data hold a few hundred thousand clones, with just over 85% observed a single time. Trimming took 7 bases from V and 6 from J, leaving 15 bases between them. The CDR3 is 13 amino acids. Germline V gene data show CDR1 as SNHLY and CDR2 as FYNNEI. Participants, about 18 to 89 years old, spanned approximately 25 US areas. Recovered Cohort 3 donors showed two negative PCRs, clearance, or symptom resolution. The genes are TRBV2 and TRBJ1-2; D is possibly TRBD1 (6 bases). The source is a woman aged 18-29 years who had recovered from COVID-19. Sequencing input: PBMCs or T cells enriched from blood (not recorded which). The CDR3 is CASILTGINGYTF. CDR3 DNA: TGTGCCAGCATTCTCACAGGGATAAATGGCTACACCTTC.